The rows below give T cell receptor beta chains drawn from one sample of a study of blood T cell repertoires in COVID-19. The table came from immunoSEQ multiplex PCR; TCRdb's copy has only in-frame clones and leaves some out. The table records about 100,000 clones, approximately 92% of them present only once. The material sequenced was peripheral blood. Receptors were obtained from a man between 65 and 79 years old with acute or convalescent COVID-19. Each CDR3 is given with its conserved first and last residue. Each record gives: clone size, J gene, D gene, V gene, CDR3 protein, CDR3 DNA. A D gene is named only where the DNA matches it firmly. Clone size is given for some rows only: seen once, a few or many times, or a class if the clone is expanded.

-	TRBJ1-2	TRBD1	TRBV7-6	CATRAGGPGYTF	TGTGCCACACGGGCAGGGGGCCCTGGCTACACCTTC
-	TRBJ1-2	-	TRBV27	CASAHPNYGYTF	TGTGCCAGCGCACATCCCAACTATGGCTACACCTTC
-	TRBJ1-2	-	TRBV15	CATSTYQGGYGYTF	TGTGCCACCAGCACGTATCAGGGTGGGTATGGCTACACCTTC
-	TRBJ1-6	TRBD1	TRBV27	CASSDRVRSPLHF	TGTGCCAGCAGTGACAGGGTTCGGTCACCCCTCCACTTT
-	TRBJ1-4	TRBD1	TRBV12-3/TRBV12-4	CASSFSGTDLFF	TGTGCCAGCAGTTTCTCCGGGACAGACTTGTTTTTT
-	TRBJ2-1	TRBD2	TRBV6-5	CASSFTGTRYNEQFF	TGTGCCAGCAGCTTCACTGGGACTAGATACAATGAGCAGTTCTTC
-	TRBJ2-2	TRBD1	TRBV10-3	CATSRTGAPTGELFF	TGTGCCACCTCGCGGACAGGGGCCCCCACCGGGGAGCTGTTTTTT
-	TRBJ2-6	-	TRBV5-6	CASSWLTNPGANVLTF	TGTGCCAGCAGCTGGCTGACTAACCCTGGGGCCAACGTCCTGACTTTC
-	TRBJ2-7	TRBD2	TRBV5-1	CASSWGLAGVGEQYF	TGCGCCAGCAGCTGGGGACTAGCGGGAGTTGGCGAGCAGTACTTC
-	TRBJ2-2	TRBD1	TRBV19	CASSTGRTGGAGELFF	TGTGCCAGTAGTACAGGGAGGACAGGGGGGGCCGGGGAGCTGTTTTTT
-	TRBJ1-4	-	TRBV27	CASSLSRGTNEKLFF	TGTGCCAGCAGTTTAAGCAGGGGAACTAATGAAAAACTGTTTTTT
-	TRBJ1-1	-	TRBV7-8	CASSLAQGLNTEAFF	TGTGCCAGCAGCTTAGCCCAGGGTCTGAACACTGAAGCTTTCTTT
-	TRBJ1-1	-	TRBV5-1	CASSFSGNTEAFF	TGCGCCAGCAGCTTTTCAGGGAACACTGAAGCTTTCTTT
-	TRBJ1-1	-	TRBV6-5	CASSYSGEGPNTEAFF	TGTGCCAGCAGTTATTCAGGGGAAGGGCCCAACACTGAAGCTTTCTTT
-	TRBJ1-5	-	TRBV19	CASRGGSSGQPQHF	TGTGCCAGTAGGGGAGGGTCATCAGGACAGCCCCAGCATTTT
once	TRBJ1-2	-	TRBV2	CASEVNYGYTF	TGTGCCTCAGAGGTGAACTATGGCTACACCTTC
-	TRBJ1-2	-	TRBV30	CAWIAANYGYTF	TGTGCCTGGATTGCAGCTAACTATGGCTACACCTTC